A selection of T cell receptor beta chains follows, all from one sample in a study of CD8+ T cells in alopecia areata. TCRdb's table, derived via immunoSEQ multiplex PCR, lists solely in-frame clones and lacks some. The sample has 140,000 or so clones, roughly 58% seen once. Sequencing was performed on CD8+ T cells sorted from blood. The receptors derive from a human donor in good health. Both conserved end residues are part of each CDR3. The D gene is left open where the match is weak. A clone size is listed for some rows: how often the clone was seen (once, few, many), or a class if it is expanded.

>-|TRBV13|TRBJ2-7|few
CASSFGTPSDEQYF
TGTGCCAGCAGCTTCGGGACTCCCTCGGACGAGCAGTACTTC
>-|TRBV7-9|TRBJ2-1|-
CASSGRSSAIPGRGNEQFF
TGTGCCAGCAGCGGTAGGTCTAGCGCCATCCCTGGAAGGGGGAATGAGCAGTTCTTC
>TRBD2|TRBV28|TRBJ2-5|-
CASRPTSVTRETQYF
TGTGCCAGCAGACCTACTAGCGTCACCCGCGAGACCCAGTACTTC
>-|TRBV20-1|TRBJ2-7|-
CSALTLLEQYF
TGCAGTGCTCTGACCCTCCTCGAGCAGTACTTC
>-|TRBV28|TRBJ2-1|few
CATVRGNYNEQFF
TGTGCCACCGTCAGGGGAAATTACAATGAGCAGTTCTTC
>-|TRBV27|TRBJ2-7|-
CASSSAGGPFYEQYF
TGTGCCAGCAGTTCCGCGGGCGGGCCTTTCTACGAGCAGTACTTC
>TRBD1|TRBV29-1|TRBJ1-2|-
CSVFPDDRVNYGYTF
TGCAGCGTTTTCCCCGACGACAGGGTAAACTATGGCTACACCTTC
>TRBD2|TRBV25-1|TRBJ2-2|few
CASGGAGGANTGELFF
TGTGCCAGCGGGGGAGCGGGAGGAGCGAACACCGGGGAGCTGTTTTTT
>-|TRBV30|TRBJ2-5|-
CAWSEGTIPPLETQYF
TGTGCCTGGAGTGAGGGGACCATACCCCCCCTAGAGACCCAGTACTTC
>-|TRBV27|TRBJ2-4|-
CASRRSGGAKNIQYF
TGTGCCAGCAGAAGGTCCGGGGGAGCCAAAAACATTCAGTACTTC
>TRBD1|TRBV27|TRBJ2-7|-
CASSLTGGEGSEQYF
TGTGCCAGCAGTCTAACAGGGGGCGAGGGTTCCGAGCAGTACTTC
>-|TRBV7-8|TRBJ2-1|-
CASSSSGGGFYNEQFF
TGTGCCAGCAGCTCCTCAGGGGGGGGCTTCTACAATGAGCAGTTCTTC
>-|TRBV9|TRBJ1-4|medium-sized
CASSGAREGSLGEKLFF
TGTGCCAGCAGCGGGGCCCGAGAGGGGTCGTTGGGGGAAAAACTGTTTTTT
>-|TRBV7-9|TRBJ1-2|-
CASSSEFRQEDGYTF
TGTGCCAGCAGCTCAGAGTTTAGACAGGAGGATGGCTACACCTTC
>-|TRBV4-1|TRBJ2-1|few
CASSRAGEQFF
TGCGCCAGCAGCCGAGCCGGTGAGCAGTTCTTC
>TRBD1|TRBV19|TRBJ2-1|-
CASSGTGTYNEQFF
TGTGCCAGTAGTGGGACAGGGACCTACAATGAGCAGTTCTTC
>TRBD2|TRBV7-9|TRBJ2-3|few
CASSWPTSGTQYF
TGTGCCAGCAGCTGGCCGACTAGCGGTACGCAGTATTTT
>-|TRBV7-8|TRBJ1-2|few
CASSFSPPDGDNYGYTF
TGTGCCAGCAGCTTTTCCCCCCCCGACGGAGATAACTATGGCTACACCTTC
>TRBD2|TRBV7-9|TRBJ2-7|-
CASSSGASGYEQYF
TGTGCCAGCAGCTCGGGAGCTAGCGGCTACGAGCAGTACTTC
>TRBD2|TRBV9|TRBJ2-7|once
CASSEGLAGFAYEQYF
TGTGCCAGCAGCGAGGGACTAGCGGGTTTCGCCTACGAGCAGTACTTC
>-|TRBV19|TRBJ1-1|-
CASKEGLDAITEAFF
TGTGCCAGTAAAGAGGGGCTAGACGCAATCACTGAAGCTTTCTTT
>TRBD1|TRBV25-1|TRBJ1-4|once
CASSETGTGDEKLFF
TGTGCCAGCAGTGAGACCGGGACAGGGGATGAAAAACTGTTTTTT
>TRBD1|TRBV29-1|TRBJ2-7|-
CSVLFPGQGNYEQYF
TGCAGCGTTCTATTTCCGGGACAGGGTAATTACGAGCAGTACTTC
>-|TRBV6-1|TRBJ2-7|-
CASGSYEQYF
TGTGCCAGCGGGTCATACGAGCAGTACTTC
>-|TRBV4-1|TRBJ2-5|few
CASSQDGQLETQYF
TGCGCCAGCAGCCAAGATGGGCAGCTTGAGACCCAGTACTTC
>TRBD2|TRBV6-5|TRBJ2-5|-
CASSSEREAGETQYF
TGTGCCAGCAGTTCCGAACGGGAGGCGGGGGAGACCCAGTACTTC
>TRBD2|TRBV7-9|TRBJ2-7|-
CASSGTSGYEQYF
TGTGCCAGCTCAGGGACTAGCGGCTACGAGCAGTACTTC
>-|TRBV6-6|TRBJ2-2|-
CASSSADAGELFF
TGTGCCAGCAGTTCCGCGGACGCCGGGGAGCTGTTTTTT
>-|TRBV19|TRBJ1-1|-
CASSQWNTEAFF
TGTGCCAGTAGTCAATGGAACACTGAAGCTTTCTTT
>TRBD2|TRBV7-6|TRBJ2-1|-
CASSLTLAGLEREQFF
TGTGCCAGCAGCTTAACCCTAGCCGGACTAGAGAGGGAGCAGTTCTTC
>-|TRBV6-5|TRBJ2-7|-
CASREGGLGTYEQYF
TGTGCCAGCAGGGAGGGCGGGTTAGGAACCTACGAGCAGTACTTC
>TRBD1|TRBV28|TRBJ2-2|once
CASSLIPGQEHGGNTGELFF
TGTGCCAGCAGTTTAATTCCCGGACAGGAACATGGTGGGAACACCGGGGAGCTGTTTTTT
>-|TRBV7-9|TRBJ2-5|-
CASSPRLQGQETQYF
TGTGCCAGCAGCCCCCGGCTGCAGGGCCAAGAGACCCAGTACTTC
>-|TRBV29-1|TRBJ2-6|few
CSVEVRGSPGANVLTF
TGCAGCGTTGAAGTGCGGGGATCCCCTGGGGCCAACGTCCTGACTTTC
>-|TRBV15|TRBJ1-2|-
CATSRVGTPAGEGYTF
TGTGCCACCAGCAGAGTTGGAACTCCTGCGGGGGAGGGCTACACCTTC
>TRBD1|TRBV9|TRBJ2-2|-
CASSDRGVGGELFF
TGTGCCAGCAGTGACAGGGGTGTAGGCGGGGAGCTGTTTTTT
>TRBD2|TRBV29-1|TRBJ2-1|-
CSVEGILAGGTYNEQFF
TGCAGCGTTGAAGGGATTTTAGCGGGAGGGACCTACAATGAGCAGTTCTTC
>-|TRBV5-1|TRBJ1-1|-
CASSSVNTEAFF
TGCGCCAGCAGCTCAGTGAACACTGAAGCTTTCTTT
>-|TRBV25-1|TRBJ2-2|-
CASSEGGAGELFF
TGTGCCAGCAGTGAAGGGGGTGCCGGGGAGCTGTTTTTT
>-|TRBV9|TRBJ1-4|-
CASSMSTGKLFF
TGTGCCAGCAGTATGTCGACGGGAAAACTGTTTTTT
>-|TRBV6-5|TRBJ2-3|-
CASSYSLGDTQYF
TGTGCCAGCAGTTACTCCTTGGGCGATACGCAGTATTTT
>-|TRBV27|TRBJ2-5|-
CASSLGLGGTQYF
TGTGCCAGCAGCCTGGGCCTGGGTGGGACCCAGTACTTC
>-|TRBV27|TRBJ1-2|-
CASSPRQGTSNYGYTF
TGTGCCAGCAGTCCTAGGCAAGGGACGTCTAACTATGGCTACACCTTC
>-|TRBV7-8|TRBJ2-5|-
CASSDGRPRKYF
TGTGCCAGCAGCGACGGTCGCCCTAGGAAGTACTTC
>-|TRBV6-1|TRBJ2-3|-
CASSPPTTSTDTQYF
TGTGCCAGCAGTCCTCCGACTACAAGCACAGATACGCAGTATTTT